These 8 T cell receptor beta chains were sequenced from one sample in a study of CD8+CD57+ T cells in acquired aplastic anemia (dated by TCRdb to 2016 to 2019). Sequenced using an Illumina HiSeq 2000. Profiling of TCR beta VDJ combinations and CDR3 sequences used genomic DNA as the template. TCRdb cleaned the public reads at Q25 with fastp, built clones with MiXCR and kept in-frame beta chains. Under each unique CDR3 protein, matching rows form one entry showing the most common genes and DNA. A total of about 220,000 distinct CDR3 sequences appear in this sample, about a third of them only once. Around 1.1% of the sample rests with the top ten. The sequencing sample was made of sorted CD4+, CD8+, or CD8+CD57+ T cells (not recorded which) from PBMCs. These receptors were obtained from a human donor in good health, serving as a control.

Many counts were recorded for this clonotype. The V call is TRBV20-1, the J call TRBJ2-3; 9 nucleotides match TRBD1. The CDR3 has 15 amino acids. Germline V CDR1 and CDR2: DFQATT, SNEGSKA (reference sequence). J was trimmed by 4 bases and V by 5 bases; bases with no gene match: 10. CDR3 bases: TGCAGTGCTGCGAATTGGGACAGGGCTTCAGATACGCAGTATTTT. Translation: CSAANWDRASDTQYF.

With respect to this clonotype: This may be a read error: a much more frequent sequence differs by one nucleotide. The J gene is TRBJ1-2, the V gene TRBV4-1; D is undetermined. The CDR3 length is 14 residues. The V and J ends lost 0 bases and 4 bases respectively, with 9 bases between them. CDR1 is MGHRA and CDR2 is YSYEKL in the germline V gene. The CDR3 sequence: CASSQDLKSYGYTF. The CDR3 coding sequence is TGCGCCAGCAGCCAAGATCTTAAGAGCTATGGCTACACCTTC.

This clonotype came up a few times. The chain couples TRBV6-1 to TRBJ1-2, with 12 bases that match TRBD1. CDR3 length: 16 amino acids. Trimming took 0 bases from V and 3 from J; bases not matched to a gene: 2. The germline V gene encodes CDR1 MNHNS and CDR2 SASEGT. The CDR3 loop reads CASSEAGTGGDYGYTF. CDR3 DNA sequence: TGTGCCAGCAGTGAAGCTGGGACAGGGGGCGACTATGGCTACACCTTC.

The sample holds many counts of this clonotype. The genes are TRBV24-1 and TRBJ1-1, with 7 bases identical to TRBD1. The CDR3 consists of 16 residues. The V segment lost 2 bases and the J segment 3 bases; nucleotides outside the gene matches: 8. Germline V lookup: CDR1 KGHDR, CDR2 SFDVKD. In DNA, the CDR3 is TGTGCCACCAGTGATTCCCAGGGGGGTGAGGACACTGAAGCTTTCTTT. Its translation: CATSDSQGGEDTEAFF.

This clonotype was found a few times. This rearrangement joins TRBV5-1 to TRBJ1-1, with unresolved D. Trimming left V 2 bases short and J 1 base short, with 21 bases between. Germline assignment: CDR1 SGHRS and CDR2 YFSETQ. The CDR3 extends over 18 amino acids. CDR3 bases: TGCGCCAGCAGCTTCGAACTGCTTGGGTCATCCGCGAACACTGAAGCTTTCTTT. Protein: CASSFELLGSSANTEAFF.

The chain has TRBV5-1 and TRBJ1-3; 11 nucleotides agree with TRBD1. The CDR3 extends over 14 amino acids. Germline V CDR1 and CDR2: SGHRS, YFSETQ. V lost 4 bases, J lost 8 bases, and 5 bases stayed unmatched. CDR3 DNA: TGCGCCAGCAGCCCTGGGACAGGGGGATACACCATATATTTT. As protein: CASSPGTGGYTIYF.

A note on this clonotype: A much larger clone lies one base from this, so it may be a read error. The rearrangement joins TRBV12-3 or TRBV12-4 to TRBJ1-2, with unresolved D. This CDR3 has 13 residues. The CDR3, as DNA: TGTGCCAGCAGCCCTAATTTTGGATCTCGCTACGCCTTC. Encoded protein: CASSPNFGSRYAF.

J is TRBJ1-2 and V is TRBV29-1; no definite D call. This CDR3 contains 10 residues. Trimming pared 5 bases from V and 4 bases from J, leaving 5 bases between. Germline CDR1 is SQVTM and CDR2 is ANQGSEA. The CDR3 DNA reads TGCAGCGTTTTTTTCTATGGCTACACCTTC. Translated: CSVFFYGYTF.